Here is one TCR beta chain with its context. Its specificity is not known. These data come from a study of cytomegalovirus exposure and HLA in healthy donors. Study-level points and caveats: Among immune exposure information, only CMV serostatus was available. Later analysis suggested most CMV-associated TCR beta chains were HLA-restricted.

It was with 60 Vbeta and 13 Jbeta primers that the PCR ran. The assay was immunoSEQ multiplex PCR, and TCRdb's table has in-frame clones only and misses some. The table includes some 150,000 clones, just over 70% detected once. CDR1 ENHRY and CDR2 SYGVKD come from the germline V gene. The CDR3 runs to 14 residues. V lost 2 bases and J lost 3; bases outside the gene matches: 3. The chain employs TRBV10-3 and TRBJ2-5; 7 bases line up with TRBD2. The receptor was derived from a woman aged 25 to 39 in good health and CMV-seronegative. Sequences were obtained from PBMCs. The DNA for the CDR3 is TGTGCCATCAGTGAGGTGCTAGCGGAAGAGACCCAGTACTTC. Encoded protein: CAISEVLAEETQYF.